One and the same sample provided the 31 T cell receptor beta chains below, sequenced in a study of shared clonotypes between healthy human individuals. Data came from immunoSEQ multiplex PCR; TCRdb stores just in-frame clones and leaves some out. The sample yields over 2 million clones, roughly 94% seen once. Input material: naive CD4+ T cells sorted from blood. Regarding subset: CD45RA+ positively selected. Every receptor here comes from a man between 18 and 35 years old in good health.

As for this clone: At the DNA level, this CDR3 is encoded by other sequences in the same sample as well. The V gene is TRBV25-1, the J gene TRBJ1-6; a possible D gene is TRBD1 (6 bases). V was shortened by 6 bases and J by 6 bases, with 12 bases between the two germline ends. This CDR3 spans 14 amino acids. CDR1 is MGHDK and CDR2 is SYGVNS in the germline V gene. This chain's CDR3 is CASSSTGGNSPLHF. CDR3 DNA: TGTGCCAGCAGCTCGACAGGCGGTAATTCACCCCTCCACTTT.

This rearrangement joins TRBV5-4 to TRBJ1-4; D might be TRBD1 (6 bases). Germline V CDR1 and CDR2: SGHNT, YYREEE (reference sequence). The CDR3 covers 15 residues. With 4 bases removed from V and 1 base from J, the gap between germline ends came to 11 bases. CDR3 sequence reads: CASSPKGETNEKLFF. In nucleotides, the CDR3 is TGTGCCAGCAGCCCGAAGGGGGAAACTAATGAAAAACTGTTTTTT.

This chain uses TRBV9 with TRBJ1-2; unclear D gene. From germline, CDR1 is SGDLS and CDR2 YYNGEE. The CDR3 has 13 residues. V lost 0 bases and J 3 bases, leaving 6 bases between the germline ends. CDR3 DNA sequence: TGTGCCAGCAGCGTAGACCGGGACTATGGCTACACCTTC. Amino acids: CASSVDRDYGYTF. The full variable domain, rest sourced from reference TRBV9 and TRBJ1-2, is DSGVTQTPKHLITATGQRVTLRCSPRSGDLSVYWYQQSLDQGLQFLIQYYNGEERAKGNILERFSAQQFPDLHSELNLSSLELGDSALYFCASSVDRDYGYTFGSGTRLTVV.

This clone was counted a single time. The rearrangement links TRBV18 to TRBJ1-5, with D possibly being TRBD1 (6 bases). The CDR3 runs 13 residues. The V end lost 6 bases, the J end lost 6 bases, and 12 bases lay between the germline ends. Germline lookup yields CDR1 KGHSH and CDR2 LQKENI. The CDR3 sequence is CASSAQGGQPQHF. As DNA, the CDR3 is TGTGCCAGCTCGGCACAGGGAGGTCAGCCCCAGCATTTT.

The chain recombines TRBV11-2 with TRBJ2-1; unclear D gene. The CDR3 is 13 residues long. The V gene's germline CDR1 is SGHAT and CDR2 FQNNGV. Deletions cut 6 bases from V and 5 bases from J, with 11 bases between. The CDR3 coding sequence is TGTGCCAGCAGGGTTGGGAACGACAATGAGCAGTTCTTC. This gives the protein CASRVGNDNEQFF.

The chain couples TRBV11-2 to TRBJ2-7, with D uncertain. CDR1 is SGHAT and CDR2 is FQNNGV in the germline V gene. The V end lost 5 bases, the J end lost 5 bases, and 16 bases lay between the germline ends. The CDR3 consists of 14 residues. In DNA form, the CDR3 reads TGTGCCAGCAGCCCCCGACTGGAGACCCACGAGCAGTACTTC. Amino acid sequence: CASSPRLETHEQYF.

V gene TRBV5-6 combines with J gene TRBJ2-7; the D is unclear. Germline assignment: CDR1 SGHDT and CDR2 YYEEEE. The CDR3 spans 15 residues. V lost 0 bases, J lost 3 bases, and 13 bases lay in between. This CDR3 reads CASSLDSMVFYEQYF. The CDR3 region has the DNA TGTGCCAGCAGCTTGGACTCGATGGTCTTCTACGAGCAGTACTTC.

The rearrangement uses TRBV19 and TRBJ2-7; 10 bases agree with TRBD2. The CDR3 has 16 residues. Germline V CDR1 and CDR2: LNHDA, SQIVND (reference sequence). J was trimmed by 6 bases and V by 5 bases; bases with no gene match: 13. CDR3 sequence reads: CASSPRGAGGIGEQYF. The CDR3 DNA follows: TGTGCCAGTAGTCCCCGAGGAGCGGGGGGGATAGGCGAGCAGTACTTC.

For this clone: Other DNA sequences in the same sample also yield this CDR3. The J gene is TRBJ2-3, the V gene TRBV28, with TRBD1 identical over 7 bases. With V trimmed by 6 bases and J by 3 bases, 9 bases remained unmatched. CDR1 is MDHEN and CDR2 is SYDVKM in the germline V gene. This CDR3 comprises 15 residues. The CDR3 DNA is TGTGCCAGCAGCCTAAGTGGCAGGGGGACAGATACGCAGTATTTT. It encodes CASSLSGRGTDTQYF. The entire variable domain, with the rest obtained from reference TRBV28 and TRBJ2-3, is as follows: DVKVTQSSRYLVKRTGEKVFLECVQDMDHENMFWYRQDPGLGLRLIYFSYDVKMKEKGDIPEGYSVSREKKERFSLILESASTNQTSMYLCASSLSGRGTDTQYFGPGTRLTVL.

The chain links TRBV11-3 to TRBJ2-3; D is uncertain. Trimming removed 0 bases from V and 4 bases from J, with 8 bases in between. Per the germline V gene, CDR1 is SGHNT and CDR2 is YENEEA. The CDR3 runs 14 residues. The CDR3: CASSLDGTADTQYF. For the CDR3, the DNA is TGTGCCAGCAGCTTAGATGGCACAGCAGATACGCAGTATTTT.

Here the CDR3 reads CASSPADRAETQYF. The CDR3 DNA reads TGTGCCAGCAGTCCGGCCGACAGGGCTGAGACCCAGTACTTC. V gene TRBV28 combines with J gene TRBJ2-5, with TRBD1 matching over 7 bases. The junction had 8 bases not matched to a gene; V was cut back by 5 bases and J by 5 bases. The CDR3 contains 14 residues. Germline-derived CDR1 and CDR2 are MDHEN and SYDVKM.

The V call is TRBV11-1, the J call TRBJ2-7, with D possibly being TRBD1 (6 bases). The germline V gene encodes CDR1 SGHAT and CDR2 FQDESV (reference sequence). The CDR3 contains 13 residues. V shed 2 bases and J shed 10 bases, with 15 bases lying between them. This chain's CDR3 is CASSLTSPGQQYF. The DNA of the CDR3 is TGTGCCAGCAGCTTAACTTCCCCGGGACAACAGTACTTC.

Written as DNA, the CDR3 is TGCGCCAGCACCAGCTGGGGACTAGCGGGAAACGAGCAGTACTTC. It encodes CASTSWGLAGNEQYF. The chain employs TRBV10-2 and TRBJ2-7, with 13 bases aligning to TRBD2. Germline V gives CDR1 WSHSY, CDR2 SAAADI. With V trimmed by 7 bases and J by 5 bases, 8 bases remained unmatched. CDR3 length: 15 amino acids.

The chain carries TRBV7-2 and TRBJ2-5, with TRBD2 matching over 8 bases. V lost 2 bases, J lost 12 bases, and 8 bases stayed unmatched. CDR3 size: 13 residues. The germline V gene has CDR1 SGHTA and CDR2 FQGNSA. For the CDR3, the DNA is TGTGCCAGCAGCTTACTAGCGGGCCGCGAGGAGTACTTC. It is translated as CASSLLAGREEYF.

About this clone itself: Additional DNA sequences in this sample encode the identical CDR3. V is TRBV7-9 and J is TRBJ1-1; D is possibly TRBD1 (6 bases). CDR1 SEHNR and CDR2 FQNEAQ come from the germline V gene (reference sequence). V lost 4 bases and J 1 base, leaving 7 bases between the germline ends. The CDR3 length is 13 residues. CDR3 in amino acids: CASSWTENTEAFF. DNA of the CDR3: TGTGCCAGCAGCTGGACAGAGAACACTGAAGCTTTCTTT. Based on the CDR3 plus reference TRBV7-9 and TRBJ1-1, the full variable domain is DTGVSQNPRHKITKRGQNVTFRCDPISEHNRLYWYRQTLGQGPEFLTYFQNEAQLEKSRLLSDRFSAERPKGSFSTLEIQRTEQGDSAMYLCASSWTENTEAFFGQGTRLTVV.

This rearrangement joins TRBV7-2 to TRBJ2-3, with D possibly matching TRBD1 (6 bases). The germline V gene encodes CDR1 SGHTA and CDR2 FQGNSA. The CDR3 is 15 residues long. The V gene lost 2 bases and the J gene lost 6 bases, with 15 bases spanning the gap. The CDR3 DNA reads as TGTGCCAGCAGCTTAAGGGGGTTGGGTCAGGATACGCAGTATTTT. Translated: CASSLRGLGQDTQYF.

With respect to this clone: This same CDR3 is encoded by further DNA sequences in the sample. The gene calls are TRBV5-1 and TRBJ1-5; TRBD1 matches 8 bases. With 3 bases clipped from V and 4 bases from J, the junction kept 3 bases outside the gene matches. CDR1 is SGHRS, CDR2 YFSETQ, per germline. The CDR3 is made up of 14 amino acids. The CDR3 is CASSSGTGNQPQHF. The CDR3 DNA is TGCGCCAGCAGCTCCGGGACAGGAAATCAGCCCCAGCATTTT.

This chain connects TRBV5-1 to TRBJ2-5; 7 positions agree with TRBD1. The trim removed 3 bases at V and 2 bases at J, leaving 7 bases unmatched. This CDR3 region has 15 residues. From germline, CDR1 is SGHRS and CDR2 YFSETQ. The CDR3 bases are TGCGCCAGCAGCTCACAGGGGTACCTACAAGAGACCCAGTACTTC. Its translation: CASSSQGYLQETQYF.

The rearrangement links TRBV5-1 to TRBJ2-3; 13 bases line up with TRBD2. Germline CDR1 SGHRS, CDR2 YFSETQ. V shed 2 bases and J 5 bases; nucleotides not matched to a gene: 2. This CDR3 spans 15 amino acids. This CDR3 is CASSLTSGRVDTQYF. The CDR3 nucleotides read TGCGCCAGCAGCTTAACTAGCGGGAGGGTAGATACGCAGTATTTT.

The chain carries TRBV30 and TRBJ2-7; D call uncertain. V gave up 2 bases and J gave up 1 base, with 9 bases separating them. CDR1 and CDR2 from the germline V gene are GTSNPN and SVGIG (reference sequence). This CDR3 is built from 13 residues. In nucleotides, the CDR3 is TGTGCCTGGAGTCTTGCTAGTTCCTACGAGCAGTACTTC. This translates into CAWSLASSYEQYF.

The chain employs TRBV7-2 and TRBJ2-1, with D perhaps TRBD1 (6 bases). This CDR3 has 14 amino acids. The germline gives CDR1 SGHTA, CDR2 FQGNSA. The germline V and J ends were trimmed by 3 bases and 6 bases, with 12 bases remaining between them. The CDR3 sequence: CASSFVTGSNEQFF. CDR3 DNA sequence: TGTGCCAGCAGCTTCGTTACAGGGAGCAATGAGCAGTTCTTC. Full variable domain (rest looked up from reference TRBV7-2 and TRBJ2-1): GAGVSQSPSNKVTEKGKDVELRCDPISGHTALYWYRQSLGQGLEFLIYFQGNSAPDKSGLPSDRFSAERTGGSVSTLTIQRTQQEDSAVYLCASSFVTGSNEQFFGPGTRLTVL.

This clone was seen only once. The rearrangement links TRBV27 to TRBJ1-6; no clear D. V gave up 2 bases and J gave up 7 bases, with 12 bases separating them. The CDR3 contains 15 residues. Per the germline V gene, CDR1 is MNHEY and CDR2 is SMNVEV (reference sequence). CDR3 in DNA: TGTGCCAGCAGTTTAGACACCCTTCCCAATTCACCCCTCCACTTT. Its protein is CASSLDTLPNSPLHF.

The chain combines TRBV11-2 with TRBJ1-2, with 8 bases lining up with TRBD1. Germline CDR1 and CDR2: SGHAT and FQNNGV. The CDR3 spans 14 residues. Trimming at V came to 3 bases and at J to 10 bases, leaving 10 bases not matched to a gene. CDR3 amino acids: CASSFSRTGSNYTF. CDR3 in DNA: TGTGCCAGCAGCTTTTCCCGGACAGGGAGCAACTACACCTTC.

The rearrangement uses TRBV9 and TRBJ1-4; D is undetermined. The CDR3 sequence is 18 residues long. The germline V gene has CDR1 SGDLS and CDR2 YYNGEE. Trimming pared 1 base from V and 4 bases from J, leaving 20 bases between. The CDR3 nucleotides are TGTGCCAGCAGCGTACAGATGGTGACAAATTGGAGTAATGAAAAACTGTTTTTT. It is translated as CASSVQMVTNWSNEKLFF.

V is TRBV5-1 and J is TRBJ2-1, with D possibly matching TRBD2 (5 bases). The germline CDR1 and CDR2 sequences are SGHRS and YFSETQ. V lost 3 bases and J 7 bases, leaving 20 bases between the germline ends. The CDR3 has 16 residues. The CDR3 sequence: CASSSNVAGPKNEQFF. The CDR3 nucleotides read TGCGCCAGCAGCTCAAACGTGGCGGGTCCGAAAAATGAGCAGTTCTTC.

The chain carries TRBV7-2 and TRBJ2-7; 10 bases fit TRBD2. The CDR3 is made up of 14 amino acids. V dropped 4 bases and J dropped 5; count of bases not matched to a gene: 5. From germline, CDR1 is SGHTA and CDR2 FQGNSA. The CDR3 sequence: CASSSGLATHEQYF. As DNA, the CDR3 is TGTGCCAGCAGCTCGGGACTAGCGACGCACGAGCAGTACTTC.

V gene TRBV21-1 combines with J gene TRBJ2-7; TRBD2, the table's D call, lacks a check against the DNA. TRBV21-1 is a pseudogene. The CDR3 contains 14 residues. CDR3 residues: CASSKEASSYEQYF. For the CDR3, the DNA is TGTGCCAGCAGCAAAGAAGCTTCCTCCTACGAGCAGTACTTC.

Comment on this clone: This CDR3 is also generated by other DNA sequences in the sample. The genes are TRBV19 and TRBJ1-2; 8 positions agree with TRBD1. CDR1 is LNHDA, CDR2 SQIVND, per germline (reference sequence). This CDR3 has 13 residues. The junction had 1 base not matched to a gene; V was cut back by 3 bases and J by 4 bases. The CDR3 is CASSIGTGYGYTF. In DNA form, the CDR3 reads TGTGCCAGTAGTATTGGGACAGGCTATGGCTACACCTTC.

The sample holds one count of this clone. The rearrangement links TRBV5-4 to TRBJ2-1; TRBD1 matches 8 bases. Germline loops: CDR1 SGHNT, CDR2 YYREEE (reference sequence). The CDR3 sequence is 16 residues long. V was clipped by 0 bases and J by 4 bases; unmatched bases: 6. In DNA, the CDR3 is TGTGCCAGCAGCTTGGTGACAGGGGCTCAATACAATGAGCAGTTCTTC. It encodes CASSLVTGAQYNEQFF.

The CDR3 is CASSYTGTSRIEQYF. Here the CDR3 DNA reads TGCGCCAGCAGTTATACCGGGACAAGCCGCATCGAGCAGTACTTC. The chain carries TRBV10-2 and TRBJ2-7, with a weak D call TRBD1 (6 bases). Germline V lookup: CDR1 WSHSY, CDR2 SAAADI. V shed 5 bases and J shed 6 bases, with 20 bases lying between them. The CDR3 loop spans 15 amino acids.

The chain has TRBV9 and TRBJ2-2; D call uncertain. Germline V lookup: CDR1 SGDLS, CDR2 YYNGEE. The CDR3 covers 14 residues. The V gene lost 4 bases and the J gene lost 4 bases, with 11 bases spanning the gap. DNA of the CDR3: TGTGCCAGCAGCCCAAGACCGTCCACCGGGGAGCTGTTTTTT. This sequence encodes CASSPRPSTGELFF.